These 14 T cell receptor beta chains originate from one sample sequenced in a study of CD8 T cells in ankylosing spondylitis. A single record per CDR3 protein comes from TCRdb applying MiXCR to the 5' RACE reads. This sample carries approximately 150,000 distinct CDR3 sequences, 30% to 35% of them seen once, and the ten largest clones take 6%. The sample taken for sequencing was synovial fluid, either unsorted or a sorted T cell fraction (not recorded which). The receptors stem from a male donor with ankylosing spondylitis.

CDR3 region: CAISESGTGRYEQYF. CDR3 nucleotides: TGTGCCATCAGTGAGTCTGGGACAGGGCGATACGAGCAGTACTTC. The V gene is TRBV10-3, the J gene TRBJ2-7; 9 positions agree with TRBD1. The CDR3 covers 15 residues. V was clipped by 0 bases and J by 4 bases; unmatched bases: 4. Germline CDR1 is ENHRY and CDR2 is SYGVKD.

By share, this clonotype counts as medium-sized (0.01 to 0.1%). CDR3 in DNA: TGTGCCAGCAGCTTGGGGGGGCGTTCACCCCTCCACTTT. Translation: CASSLGGRSPLHF. The chain links TRBV7-3 to TRBJ1-6; D is perhaps TRBD1 (6 bases). V was trimmed by 3 bases and J by 9 bases, leaving 9 bases between them. The CDR3 runs to 13 residues. Germline CDR1 SGHTA, CDR2 FQGTGA.

This clonotype came up a few times. V is TRBV4-2 and J is TRBJ1-5, with 7 nucleotides matching TRBD1. V was pared by 4 bases and J by 0 bases, with 24 bases of the junction left unmatched. CDR1 is LGHNA, CDR2 YNFKEQ, per germline. This CDR3 spans 22 amino acids. CDR3 in DNA: TGTGCCAGCAGCCCCGGGGGTACAGGGGCGCAATCGTTAAGATATAGCAATCAGCCCCAGCATTTT. Protein: CASSPGGTGAQSLRYSNQPQHF.

This clonotype has a handful of counts. V and J are TRBV6-1 and TRBJ1-5; D is possibly TRBD1 (6 bases). V was clipped by 6 bases and J by 0 bases, with 15 bases between them. The CDR3 contains 16 residues. Germline V CDR1 and CDR2: MNHNS, SASEGT. The CDR3 nucleotides read TGTGCCAGCAGCAGGGACATGGCTTATAGCAATCAGCCCCAGCATTTT. This gives the protein CASSRDMAYSNQPQHF.

The gene calls are TRBV20-1 and TRBJ1-1; the match to TRBD1 covers 9 bases. This CDR3 spans 15 amino acids. Trimming cost V 1 base and J 3 bases; bases outside gene matches: 6. Looked up from germline, CDR1 is DFQATT and CDR2 is SNEGSKA (reference sequence). CDR3 nucleotide sequence: TGCAGTGCTAGAGGGGGACAGGGAGGGTACACTGAAGCTTTCTTT. It translates to CSARGGQGGYTEAFF.

This clonotype was observed a few times. The rearrangement joins TRBV4-2 to TRBJ2-1; D possibly corresponds to TRBD1 (7 bases). V lost 1 base, J lost 9 bases, and 19 bases lay in between. Germline V CDR1 and CDR2: LGHNA, YNFKEQ. There are 16 residues in the CDR3. The CDR3 bases are TGTGCCAGCAGCCAAGTGGTGCAGGGGGGCCCTAGTGAGCAGTTCTTC. This codes for CASSQVVQGGPSEQFF.

For the CDR3, the DNA is TGTGCCAGCAGCCACCCCCTGGGAGATGGCTACACCTTC. Its translation: CASSHPLGDGYTF. This rearrangement joins TRBV3-1 to TRBJ1-2; D is undetermined. The CDR3 runs 13 residues. V lost 3 bases to trimming and J lost 6 bases, with 11 bases between them. From germline, CDR1 is LGHDT and CDR2 YNNKEL (reference sequence). Full variable domain (remainder filled in from reference TRBV3-1 and TRBJ1-2): DTAVSQTPKYLVTQMGNDKSIKCEQNLGHDTMYWYKQDSKKFLKIMFSYNNKELIINETVPNRFSPKSPDKAHLNLHINSLELGDSAVYFCASSHPLGDGYTFGSGTRLTVV.

In its sample, this clonotype was seen many times. The genes are TRBV10-3 and TRBJ2-1, with D hard to call. Deletions cut 5 bases from V and 2 bases from J, with 7 bases between. Germline loops: CDR1 ENHRY, CDR2 SYGVKD. CDR3 length: 13 amino acids. The CDR3 DNA follows: TGTGCCATCAGTCTAGAAGCCTACAATGAGCAGTTCTTC. Amino acids: CAISLEAYNEQFF.

This clonotype is a singleton in its sample. V is TRBV12-3 or TRBV12-4 and J is TRBJ1-4; D is unresolved. CDR3 length: 12 residues. V lost 7 bases and J 8 bases, leaving 11 bases between the germline ends. CDR3 in amino acids: CASTYFREKLFF. The CDR3 nucleotides read TGTGCCAGCACCTACTTCAGGGAAAAACTGTTTTTT.

This clonotype has more than one count but fewer than ten. In DNA form, the CDR3 reads TGCAGCGTTAACAGGGGAGGCTACAATGAGCAGTTCTTC. As protein: CSVNRGGYNEQFF. The chain joins TRBV29-1 to TRBJ2-1; TRBD1 might be the D (7 bases). CDR1 and CDR2 from the germline V gene are SQVTM and ANQGSEA. The CDR3 spans 13 residues. Deletions cut 5 bases from V and 3 bases from J, with 11 bases between.

The V and J genes are TRBV11-1 and TRBJ2-1; 9 bases map to TRBD2. The CDR3 totals 18 residues. The junction had 9 bases not matched to a gene; V was cut back by 3 bases and J by 0 bases. CDR1 SGHAT and CDR2 FQDESV come from the germline V gene (reference sequence). Here the CDR3 DNA reads TGTGCCAGCAGCTTTGGTAGCGGGGGCCCCAGCTCCTACAATGAGCAGTTCTTC. Translation gives CASSFGSGGPSSYNEQFF.

This clonotype was recorded a few times. V and J are TRBV12-3 or TRBV12-4 and TRBJ2-1; D remains ambiguous. This CDR3 region has 15 residues. V was trimmed by 1 base and J by 0 bases, leaving 7 bases between them. In DNA form, the CDR3 reads TGTGCCAGCAGTTTAGTGGTCAGCTCCTACAATGAGCAGTTCTTC. Protein product: CASSLVVSSYNEQFF.

About this clonotype itself: An end of the junction does not agree with germline; a read error may underlie this. The chain carries TRBV6-1 and TRBJ2-7; D is possibly TRBD2 (5 bases). Germline lookup yields CDR1 MNHNS and CDR2 SASEGT. The CDR3 is 14 amino acids. CDR3 protein: CATRTLVGVDELYF. In nucleotides, the CDR3 is TGTGCCACTAGGACCCTCGTGGGAGTGGACGAGCTGTACTTC.

This clonotype was observed many times. The gene calls are TRBV19 and TRBJ1-5; no reliable D call. Germline CDR1 is LNHDA and CDR2 is SQIVND (reference sequence). Trimming stripped 5 bases from V and 2 bases from J, with 4 bases between. The length of the CDR3 is 12 residues. CDR3 region: CASSRGNQPQHF. Written as DNA, the CDR3 is TGTGCCAGTAGTCGGGGCAATCAGCCCCAGCATTTT.